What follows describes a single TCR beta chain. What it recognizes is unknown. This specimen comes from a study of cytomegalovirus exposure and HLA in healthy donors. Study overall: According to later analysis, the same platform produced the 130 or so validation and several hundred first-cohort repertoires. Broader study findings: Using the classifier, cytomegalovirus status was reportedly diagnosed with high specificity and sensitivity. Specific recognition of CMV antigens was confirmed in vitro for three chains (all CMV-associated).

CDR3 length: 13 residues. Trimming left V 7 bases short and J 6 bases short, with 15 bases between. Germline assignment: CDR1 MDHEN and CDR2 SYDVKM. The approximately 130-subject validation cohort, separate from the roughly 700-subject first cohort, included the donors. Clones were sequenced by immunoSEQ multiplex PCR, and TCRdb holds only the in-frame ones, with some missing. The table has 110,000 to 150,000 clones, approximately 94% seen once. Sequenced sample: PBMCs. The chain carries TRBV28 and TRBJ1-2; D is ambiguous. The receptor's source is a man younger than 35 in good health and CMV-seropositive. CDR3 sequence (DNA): TGTGCCAGCACTTCTCCGGACGGGAATGGCTACACCTTC. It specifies CASTSPDGNGYTF.